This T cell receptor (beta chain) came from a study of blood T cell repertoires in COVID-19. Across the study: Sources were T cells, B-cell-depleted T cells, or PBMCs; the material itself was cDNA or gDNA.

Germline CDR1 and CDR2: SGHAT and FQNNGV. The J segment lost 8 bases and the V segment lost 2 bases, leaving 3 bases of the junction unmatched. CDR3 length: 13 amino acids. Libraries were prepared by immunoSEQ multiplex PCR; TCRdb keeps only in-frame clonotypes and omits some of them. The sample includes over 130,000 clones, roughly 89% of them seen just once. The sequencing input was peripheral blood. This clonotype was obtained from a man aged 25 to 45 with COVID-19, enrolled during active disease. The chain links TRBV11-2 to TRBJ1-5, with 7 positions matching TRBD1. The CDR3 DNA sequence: TGTGCCAGCAGCTTAAAGGGGGCCGAGCCCCAGCATTTT. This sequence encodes CASSLKGAEPQHF.